The sequence of this T cell receptor beta chain was determined in a study of T cells of healthy individuals. CDR1 MDHEN and CDR2 SYDVKM come from the germline V gene. V lost 7 bases and J 1 base, leaving 7 bases between the germline ends. The CDR3 extends over 12 amino acids. This clonotype has ten or more counts. One entry per CDR3 protein results from TCRdb running MiXCR on the 5' RACE reads. Seen here are about 96,000 distinct CDR3 sequences, approximately 15% observed once, and the top ten hold 6.2%. The receptor was isolated from a human donor in good health. This rearrangement joins TRBV28 to TRBJ1-2; D not certain. In nucleotides, the CDR3 is TGTGCCAGCAAATCCGTTAACTATGGCTACACCTTC. Its translation is CASKSVNYGYTF.